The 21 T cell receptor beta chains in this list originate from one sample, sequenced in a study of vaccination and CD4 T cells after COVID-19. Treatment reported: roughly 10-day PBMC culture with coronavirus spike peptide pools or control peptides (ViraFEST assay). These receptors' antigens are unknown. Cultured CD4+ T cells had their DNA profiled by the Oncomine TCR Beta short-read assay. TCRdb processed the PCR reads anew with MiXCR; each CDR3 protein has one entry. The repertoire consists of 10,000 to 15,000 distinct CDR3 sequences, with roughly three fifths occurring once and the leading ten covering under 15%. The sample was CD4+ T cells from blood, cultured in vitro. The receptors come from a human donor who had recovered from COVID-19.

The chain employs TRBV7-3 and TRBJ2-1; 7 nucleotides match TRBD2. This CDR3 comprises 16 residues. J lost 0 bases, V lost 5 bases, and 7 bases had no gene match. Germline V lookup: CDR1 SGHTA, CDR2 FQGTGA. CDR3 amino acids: CASSPGLTYSYNEQFF. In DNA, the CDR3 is TGTGCCAGCAGCCCGGGACTAACCTACTCCTACAATGAGCAGTTCTTC.

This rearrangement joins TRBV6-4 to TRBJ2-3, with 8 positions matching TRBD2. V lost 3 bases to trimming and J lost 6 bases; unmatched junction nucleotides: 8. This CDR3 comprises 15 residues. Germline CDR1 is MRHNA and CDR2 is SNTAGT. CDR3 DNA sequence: TGTGCCAGCAGTGAGGGGCGGGAGGTGACGGATACGCAGTATTTT. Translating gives CASSEGREVTDTQYF.

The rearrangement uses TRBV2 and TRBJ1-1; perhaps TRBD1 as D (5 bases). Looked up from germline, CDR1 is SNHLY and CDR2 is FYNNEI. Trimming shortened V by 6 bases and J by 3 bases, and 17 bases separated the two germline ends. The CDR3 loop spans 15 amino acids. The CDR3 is CASSDQGPRDTEAFF. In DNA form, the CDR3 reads TGTGCCAGCAGCGACCAGGGTCCCCGTGACACTGAAGCTTTCTTT.

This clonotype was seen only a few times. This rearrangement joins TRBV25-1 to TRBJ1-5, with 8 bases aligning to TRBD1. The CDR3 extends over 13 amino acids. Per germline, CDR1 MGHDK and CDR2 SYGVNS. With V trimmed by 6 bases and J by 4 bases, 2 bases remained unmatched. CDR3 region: CASSGQGNQPQHF. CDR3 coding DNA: TGTGCCAGCAGCGGACAGGGAAATCAGCCCCAGCATTTT.

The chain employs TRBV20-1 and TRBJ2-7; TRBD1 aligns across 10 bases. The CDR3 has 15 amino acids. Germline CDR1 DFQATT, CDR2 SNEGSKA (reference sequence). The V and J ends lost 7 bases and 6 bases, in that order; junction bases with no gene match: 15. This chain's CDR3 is CSVPGGTGDASEQYF. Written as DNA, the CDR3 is TGCAGTGTCCCCGGGGGGACAGGGGATGCCAGCGAGCAGTACTTC.

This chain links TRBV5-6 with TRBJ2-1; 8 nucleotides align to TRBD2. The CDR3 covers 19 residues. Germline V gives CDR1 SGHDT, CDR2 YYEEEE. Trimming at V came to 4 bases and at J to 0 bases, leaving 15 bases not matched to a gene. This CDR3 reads CASSLRRDSGTTSYNEQFF. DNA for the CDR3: TGTGCCAGCAGCCTGAGGCGGGATAGCGGGACCACCTCCTACAATGAGCAGTTCTTC.

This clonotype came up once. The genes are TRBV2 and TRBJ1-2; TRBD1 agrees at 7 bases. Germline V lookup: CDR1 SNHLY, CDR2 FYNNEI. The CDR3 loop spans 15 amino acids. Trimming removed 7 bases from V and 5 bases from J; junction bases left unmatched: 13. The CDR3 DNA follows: TGTGCCAGCATATTGGGACAGCCCCGTGCGTATGGCTACACCTTC. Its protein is CASILGQPRAYGYTF.

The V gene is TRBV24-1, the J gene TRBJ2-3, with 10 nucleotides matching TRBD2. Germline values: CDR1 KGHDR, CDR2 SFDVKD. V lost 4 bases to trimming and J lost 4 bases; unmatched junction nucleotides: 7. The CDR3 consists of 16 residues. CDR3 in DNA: TGTGCCACCAGTGACACGCTAGCGGGAGTGGCAGATACGCAGTATTTT. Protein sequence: CATSDTLAGVADTQYF.

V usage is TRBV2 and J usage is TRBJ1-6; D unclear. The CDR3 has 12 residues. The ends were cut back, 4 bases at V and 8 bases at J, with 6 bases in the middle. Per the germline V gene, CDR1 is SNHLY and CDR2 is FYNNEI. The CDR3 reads CASSVGDSPLHF. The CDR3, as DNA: TGTGCCAGCAGTGTGGGAGATTCACCCCTCCACTTT.

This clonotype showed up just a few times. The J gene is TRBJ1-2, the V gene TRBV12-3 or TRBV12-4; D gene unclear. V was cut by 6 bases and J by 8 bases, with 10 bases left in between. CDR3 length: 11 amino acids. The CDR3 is CASSSLGGYTF. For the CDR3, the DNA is TGTGCCAGCAGCTCCTTGGGGGGCTACACCTTC.

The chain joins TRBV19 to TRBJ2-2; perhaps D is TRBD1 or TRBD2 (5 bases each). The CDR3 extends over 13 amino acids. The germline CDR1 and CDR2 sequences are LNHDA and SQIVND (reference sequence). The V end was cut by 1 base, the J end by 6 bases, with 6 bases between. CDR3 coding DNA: TGTGCCAGTAGTATAGTGGGGGCCGGGGAGCTGTTTTTT. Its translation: CASSIVGAGELFF.

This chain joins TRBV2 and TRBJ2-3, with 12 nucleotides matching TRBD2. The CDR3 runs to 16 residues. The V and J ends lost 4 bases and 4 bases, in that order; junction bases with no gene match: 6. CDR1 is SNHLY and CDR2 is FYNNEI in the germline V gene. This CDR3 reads CASSGGLAGTADTQYF. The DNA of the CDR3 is TGTGCCAGCAGTGGGGGACTAGCGGGTACGGCAGATACGCAGTATTTT.

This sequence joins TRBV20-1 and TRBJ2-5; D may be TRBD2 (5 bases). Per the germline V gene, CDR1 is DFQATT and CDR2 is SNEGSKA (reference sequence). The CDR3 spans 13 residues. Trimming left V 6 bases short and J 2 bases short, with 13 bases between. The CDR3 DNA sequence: TGCAGTGCCCCAACTAGGGCACAAGAGACCCAGTACTTC. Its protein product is CSAPTRAQETQYF.

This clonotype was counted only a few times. The CDR3: CASSRDRAGEQYF. CDR3 sequence (DNA): TGTGCCAGTAGTAGGGACAGGGCCGGCGAGCAGTACTTC. This chain links TRBV19 with TRBJ2-7; 9 positions agree with TRBD1. Germline CDR1 reads LNHDA; CDR2 reads SQIVND (reference sequence). The CDR3 spans 13 residues. The V and J ends lost 4 bases and 6 bases, in that order; junction bases with no gene match: 4. Full variable domain (remainder filled in from reference TRBV19 and TRBJ2-7): DGGITQSPKYLFRKEGQNVTLSCEQNLNHDAMYWYRQDPGQGLRLIYYSQIVNDFQKGDIAEGYSVSREKKESFPLTVTSAQKNPTAFYLCASSRDRAGEQYFGPGTRLTVT.

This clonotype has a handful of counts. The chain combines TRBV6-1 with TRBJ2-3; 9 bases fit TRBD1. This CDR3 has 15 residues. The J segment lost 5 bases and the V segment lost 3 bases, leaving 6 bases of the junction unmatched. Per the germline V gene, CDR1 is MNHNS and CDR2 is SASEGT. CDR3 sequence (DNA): TGTGCCAGCAGTGAGGGGACAGGGAGGGGAGATACGCAGTATTTT. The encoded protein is CASSEGTGRGDTQYF.

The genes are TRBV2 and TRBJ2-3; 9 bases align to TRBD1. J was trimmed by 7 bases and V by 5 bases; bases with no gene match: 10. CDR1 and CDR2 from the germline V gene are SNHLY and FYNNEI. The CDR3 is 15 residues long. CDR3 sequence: CASSIDRGEENTQYF. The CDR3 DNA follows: TGTGCCAGCAGTATCGACAGGGGGGAAGAGAATACGCAGTATTTT.

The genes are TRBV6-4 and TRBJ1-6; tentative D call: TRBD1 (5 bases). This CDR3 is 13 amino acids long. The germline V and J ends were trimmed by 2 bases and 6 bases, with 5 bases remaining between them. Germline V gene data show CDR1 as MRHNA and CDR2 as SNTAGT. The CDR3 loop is CASSDRGNSPLHF. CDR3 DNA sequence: TGTGCCAGCAGTGACAGGGGTAATTCACCCCTCCACTTT.

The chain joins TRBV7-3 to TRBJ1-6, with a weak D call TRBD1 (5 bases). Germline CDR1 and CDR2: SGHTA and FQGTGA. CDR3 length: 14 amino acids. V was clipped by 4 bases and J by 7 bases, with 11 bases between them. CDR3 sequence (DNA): TGTGCCAGCAGCTCTCAGGGCCAGAATTCACCCCTCCACTTT. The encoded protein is CASSSQGQNSPLHF.

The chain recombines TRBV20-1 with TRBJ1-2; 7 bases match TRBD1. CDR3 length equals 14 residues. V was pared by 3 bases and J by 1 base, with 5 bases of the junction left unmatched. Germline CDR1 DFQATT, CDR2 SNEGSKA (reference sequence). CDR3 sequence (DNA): TGCAGTGCTAGTGGGGACAGATATAACTATGGCTACACCTTC. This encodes CSASGDRYNYGYTF.

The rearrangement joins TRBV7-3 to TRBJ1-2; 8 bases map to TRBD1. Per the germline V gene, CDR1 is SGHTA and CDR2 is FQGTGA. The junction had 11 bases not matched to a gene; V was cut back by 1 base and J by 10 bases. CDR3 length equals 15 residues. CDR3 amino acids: CASSLSREDRGSYTF. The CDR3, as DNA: TGTGCCAGCAGCTTAAGCCGAGAAGACAGGGGATCCTACACCTTC.

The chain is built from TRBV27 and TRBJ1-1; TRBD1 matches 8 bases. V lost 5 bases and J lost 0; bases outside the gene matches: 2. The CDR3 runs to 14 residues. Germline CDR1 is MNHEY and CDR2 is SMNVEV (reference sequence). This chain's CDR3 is CASSLRGLNTEAFF. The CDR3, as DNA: TGTGCCAGCAGTCTCAGGGGGCTGAACACTGAAGCTTTCTTT.